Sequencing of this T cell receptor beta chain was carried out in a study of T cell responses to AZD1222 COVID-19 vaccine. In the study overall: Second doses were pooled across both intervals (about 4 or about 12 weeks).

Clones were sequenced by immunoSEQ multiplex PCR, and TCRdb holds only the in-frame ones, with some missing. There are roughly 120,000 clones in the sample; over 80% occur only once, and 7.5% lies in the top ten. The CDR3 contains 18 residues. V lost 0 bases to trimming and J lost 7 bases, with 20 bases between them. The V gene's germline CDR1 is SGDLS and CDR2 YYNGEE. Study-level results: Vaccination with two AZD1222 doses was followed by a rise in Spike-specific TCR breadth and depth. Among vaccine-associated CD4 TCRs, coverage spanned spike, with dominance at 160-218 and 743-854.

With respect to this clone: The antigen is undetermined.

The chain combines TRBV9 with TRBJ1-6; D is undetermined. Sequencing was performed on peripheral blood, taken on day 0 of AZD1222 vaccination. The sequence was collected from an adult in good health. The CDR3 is CASSVGRPSRGPNSPLHF. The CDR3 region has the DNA TGTGCCAGCAGCGTAGGTAGGCCTTCCCGAGGCCCGAATTCACCCCTCCACTTT.